The source of this T cell receptor beta chain is a study of T-cell memory formation after mild COVID-19. Whole-study results and caveats: Clones that got smaller from day 15 to 85 had even CD4/CD8, while clones growing later tipped toward CD4+.

Germline lookup yields CDR1 MNHEY and CDR2 SVGEGT. The CDR3 is made up of 14 amino acids. Trimming left V 2 bases short and J 6 bases short, with 13 bases between. Constant-segment primers and 5'RACE yielded cDNA libraries for TCR alpha and TCR beta, each carrying sample barcodes and UMIs. TCRdb fed the 5' RACE reads into MiXCR, producing one record per CDR3 protein. The sample includes over 300,000 distinct CDR3 sequences, approximately 22% of them seen just once. As regards this clonotype: What it binds is unknown.

This sequence originates from a man younger than 35 who had mild COVID-19 (a few samples of this study predate the infection). Cell type and time point are not known. Input material: PBMCs or a T cell subset sorted from them (not recorded which). The chain employs TRBV6-2 or TRBV6-3 and TRBJ1-1; D is possibly TRBD1 (5 bases). The CDR3 sequence: CASSYHTKGSEAFF. The CDR3 DNA reads TGTGCCAGCAGTTACCACACAAAGGGGTCTGAAGCTTTCTTT.